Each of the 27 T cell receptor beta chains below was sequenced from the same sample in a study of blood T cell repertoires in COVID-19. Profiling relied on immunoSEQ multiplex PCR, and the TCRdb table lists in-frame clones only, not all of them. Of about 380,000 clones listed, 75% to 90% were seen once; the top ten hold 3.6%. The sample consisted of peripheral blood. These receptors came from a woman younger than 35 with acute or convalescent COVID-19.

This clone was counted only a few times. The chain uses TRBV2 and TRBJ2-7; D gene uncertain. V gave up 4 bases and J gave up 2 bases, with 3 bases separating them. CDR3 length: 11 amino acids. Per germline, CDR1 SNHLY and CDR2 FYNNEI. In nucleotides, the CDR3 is TGTGCCAGCAGTGGAGCCTACGAGCAGTACTTC. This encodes CASSGAYEQYF.

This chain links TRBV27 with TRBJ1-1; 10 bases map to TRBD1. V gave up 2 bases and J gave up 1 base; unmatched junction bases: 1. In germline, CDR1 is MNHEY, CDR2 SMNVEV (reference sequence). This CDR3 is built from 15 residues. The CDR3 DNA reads TGTGCCAGCAGTTTACGGACAGGGGGGAACACTGAAGCTTTCTTT. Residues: CASSLRTGGNTEAFF.

The DNA of the CDR3 is TGTGCCATCAGGGACAATGGAAACACCATATATTTT. It encodes CAIRDNGNTIYF. The rearrangement links TRBV10-3 to TRBJ1-3, with D maybe TRBD1 (5 bases). Germline lookup yields CDR1 ENHRY and CDR2 SYGVKD. This CDR3 is 12 amino acids long. V lost 6 bases to trimming and J lost 3 bases, with 6 bases between them.

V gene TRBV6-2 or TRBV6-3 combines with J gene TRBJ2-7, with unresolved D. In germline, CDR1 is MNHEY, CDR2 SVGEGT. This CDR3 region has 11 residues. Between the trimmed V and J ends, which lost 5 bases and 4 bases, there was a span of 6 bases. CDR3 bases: TGTGCCAGCAGTCGTCTATACGAGCAGTACTTC. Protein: CASSRLYEQYF.

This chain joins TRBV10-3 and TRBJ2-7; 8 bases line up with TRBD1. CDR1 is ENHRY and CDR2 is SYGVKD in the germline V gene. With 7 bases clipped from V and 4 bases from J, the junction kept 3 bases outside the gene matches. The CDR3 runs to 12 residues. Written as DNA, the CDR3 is TGTGCCATCAAGGACAGGGCATACGAGCAGTACTTC. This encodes CAIKDRAYEQYF.

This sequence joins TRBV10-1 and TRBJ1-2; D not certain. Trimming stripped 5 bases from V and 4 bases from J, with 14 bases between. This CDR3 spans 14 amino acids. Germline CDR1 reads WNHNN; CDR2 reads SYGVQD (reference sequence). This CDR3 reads CASSSHGLPYGYTF. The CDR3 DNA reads TGCGCCAGCAGTTCGCACGGTCTGCCCTATGGCTACACCTTC.

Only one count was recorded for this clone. CDR3 sequence: CASRGQGWGGYEQYF. As DNA, the CDR3 is TGTGCCAGCAGGGGACAGGGTTGGGGTGGCTACGAGCAGTACTTC. This chain links TRBV27 with TRBJ2-7, with 9 bases matching TRBD1. Germline-derived CDR1 and CDR2 are MNHEY and SMNVEV (reference sequence). The CDR3 has 15 amino acids. The V segment lost 6 bases and the J segment 3 bases; nucleotides outside the gene matches: 9.

The CDR3 loop is CAWTRLLFGGGETQYF. In nucleotides, the CDR3 is TGTGCCTGGACTAGGCTATTGTTCGGAGGTGGAGAGACCCAGTACTTC. The J gene is TRBJ2-5, the V gene TRBV30; TRBD2 might be the D (5 bases). With 4 bases removed from V and 4 bases from J, the gap between germline ends came to 22 bases. Germline V CDR1 and CDR2: GTSNPN, SVGIG (reference sequence). This CDR3 has 16 residues.

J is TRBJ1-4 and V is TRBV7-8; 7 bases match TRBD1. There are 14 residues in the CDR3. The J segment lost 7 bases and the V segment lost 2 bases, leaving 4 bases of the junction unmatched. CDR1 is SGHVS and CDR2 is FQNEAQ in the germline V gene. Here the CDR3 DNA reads TGTGCCAGCAGCTTACGACAGGGAAGTGAAAAACTGTTTTTT. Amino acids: CASSLRQGSEKLFF.

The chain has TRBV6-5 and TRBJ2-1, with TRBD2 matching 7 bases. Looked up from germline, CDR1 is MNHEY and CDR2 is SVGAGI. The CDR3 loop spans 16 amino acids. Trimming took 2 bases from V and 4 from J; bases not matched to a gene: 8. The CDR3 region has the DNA TGTGCCAGCAGTTACCATGAAGCGGGGCTTTACAATGAGCAGTTCTTC. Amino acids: CASSYHEAGLYNEQFF.

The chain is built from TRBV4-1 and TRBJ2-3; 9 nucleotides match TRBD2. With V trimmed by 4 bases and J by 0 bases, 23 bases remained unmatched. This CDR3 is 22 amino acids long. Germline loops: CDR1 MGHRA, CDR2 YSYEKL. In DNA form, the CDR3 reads TGCGCCAGCAGCCCCGTTGACCCGGGACTAGCCCAACCCTATGGGAGCACAGATACGCAGTATTTT. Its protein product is CASSPVDPGLAQPYGSTDTQYF.

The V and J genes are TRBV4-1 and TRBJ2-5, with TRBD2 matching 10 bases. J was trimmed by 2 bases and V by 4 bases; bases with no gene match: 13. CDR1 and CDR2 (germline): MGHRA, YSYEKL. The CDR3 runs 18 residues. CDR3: CASSRLAGGLVIQETQYF. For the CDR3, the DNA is TGCGCCAGCAGCCGATTAGCGGGGGGTTTGGTAATTCAAGAGACCCAGTACTTC.

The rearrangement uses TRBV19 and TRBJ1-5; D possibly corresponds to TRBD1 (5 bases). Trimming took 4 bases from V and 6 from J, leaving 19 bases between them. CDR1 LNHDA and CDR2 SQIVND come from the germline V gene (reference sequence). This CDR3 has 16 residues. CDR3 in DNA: TGTGCCAGTAGTACCCCTCTTACAGGATGGACTCAGCCCCAGCATTTT. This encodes CASSTPLTGWTQPQHF.

For the CDR3, the DNA is TGTGCCAGCAGCGTCACCCACGGGAGCGCAGATACGCAGTATTTT. This sequence encodes CASSVTHGSADTQYF. The J gene is TRBJ2-3, the V gene TRBV9; D might be TRBD2 (6 bases). The CDR3 is 15 residues long. Trimming pared 2 bases from V and 4 bases from J, leaving 14 bases between. The germline V gene has CDR1 SGDLS and CDR2 YYNGEE.

The CDR3 coding sequence is TGTGCCAGCAGCCCCACCGGGACTAGCCCTAGGTATGAGCAGTTCTTC. Its translation: CASSPTGTSPRYEQFF. The chain uses TRBV3-1 (or the pseudogene TRBV3-2) and TRBJ2-1; TRBD2 matches 9 bases. CDR1 and CDR2 (germline): LGHDT, YNNKEL (reference sequence). V lost 4 bases and J lost 8; bases outside the gene matches: 12. CDR3 size: 16 residues.

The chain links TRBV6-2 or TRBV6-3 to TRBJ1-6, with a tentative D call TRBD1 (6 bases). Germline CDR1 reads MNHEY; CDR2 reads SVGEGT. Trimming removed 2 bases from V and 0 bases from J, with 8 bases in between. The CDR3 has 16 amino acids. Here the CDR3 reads CASSYRGSSYNSPLHF. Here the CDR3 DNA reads TGTGCCAGCAGTTACAGGGGGAGCTCCTATAATTCACCCCTCCACTTT.

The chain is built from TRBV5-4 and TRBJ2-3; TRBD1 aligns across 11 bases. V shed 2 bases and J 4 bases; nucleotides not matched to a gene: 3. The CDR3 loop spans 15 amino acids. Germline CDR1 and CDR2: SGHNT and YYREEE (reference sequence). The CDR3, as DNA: TGTGCCAGCAGCTTCGGACAGGGGGCCGCAGATACGCAGTATTTT. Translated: CASSFGQGAADTQYF.

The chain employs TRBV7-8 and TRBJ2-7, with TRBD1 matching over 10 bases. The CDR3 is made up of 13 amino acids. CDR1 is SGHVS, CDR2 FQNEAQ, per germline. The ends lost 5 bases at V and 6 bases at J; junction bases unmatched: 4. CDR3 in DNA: TGTGCCAGCAGCCGGGACAGGGGAGGCGAGCAGTACTTC. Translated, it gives CASSRDRGGEQYF.

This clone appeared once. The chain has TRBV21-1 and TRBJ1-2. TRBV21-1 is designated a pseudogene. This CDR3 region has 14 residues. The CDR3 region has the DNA TGTGCCAGCAGCCTTCGGGGAGGCGGCTATGGCTACACCTTC. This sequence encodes CASSLRGGGYGYTF.

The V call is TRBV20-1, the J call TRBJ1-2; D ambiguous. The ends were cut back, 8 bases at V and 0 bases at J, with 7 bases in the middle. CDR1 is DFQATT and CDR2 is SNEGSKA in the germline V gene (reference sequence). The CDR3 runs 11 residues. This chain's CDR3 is CSTRTNYGYTF. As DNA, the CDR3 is TGCAGTACGCGTACTAACTATGGCTACACCTTC.

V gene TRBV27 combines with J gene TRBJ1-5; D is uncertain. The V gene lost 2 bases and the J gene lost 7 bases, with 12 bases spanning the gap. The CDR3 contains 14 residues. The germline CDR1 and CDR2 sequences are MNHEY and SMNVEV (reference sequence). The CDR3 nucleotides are TGTGCCAGCAGTTTAGACGGAGGAGTCCAGCCCCAGCATTTT. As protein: CASSLDGGVQPQHF.

The CDR3 protein is CASSVTGSGSPLHF. CDR3 bases: TGCGCCAGCAGCGTTACAGGGTCTGGTTCACCCCTCCACTTT. The gene calls are TRBV5-1 and TRBJ1-6; TRBD1 is a possible D gene (6 bases). Between the trimmed V and J ends, which lost 4 bases and 9 bases, there was a span of 14 bases. This CDR3 is built from 14 residues. The germline V gene has CDR1 SGHRS and CDR2 YFSETQ. Filled out from reference TRBV5-1 and TRBJ1-6, the complete variable domain reads KAGVTQTPRYLIKTRGQQVTLSCSPISGHRSVSWYQQTPGQGLQFLFEYFSETQRNKGNFPGRFSGRQFSNSRSEMNVSTLELGDSALYLCASSVTGSGSPLHFGNGTRLTVT.

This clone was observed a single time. The CDR3 is CASSQGAGGLETQYF. DNA for the CDR3: TGTGCCAGCAGCCAAGGGGCGGGGGGGCTAGAGACCCAGTACTTC. The chain joins TRBV3-1 (or the pseudogene TRBV3-2) to TRBJ2-5, with TRBD2 identical over 9 bases. The J segment lost 4 bases and the V segment lost 1 base, leaving 4 bases of the junction unmatched. The germline V gene encodes CDR1 LGHDT and CDR2 YNNKEL (reference sequence). There are 15 residues in the CDR3.

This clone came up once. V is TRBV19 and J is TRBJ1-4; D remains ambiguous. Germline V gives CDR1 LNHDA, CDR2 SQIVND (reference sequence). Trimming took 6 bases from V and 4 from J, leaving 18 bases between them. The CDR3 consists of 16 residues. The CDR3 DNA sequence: TGTGCCAGTAGCCTTGGCGGAGGTCAGCTTAATGAAAAACTGTTTTTT. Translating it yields CASSLGGGQLNEKLFF.

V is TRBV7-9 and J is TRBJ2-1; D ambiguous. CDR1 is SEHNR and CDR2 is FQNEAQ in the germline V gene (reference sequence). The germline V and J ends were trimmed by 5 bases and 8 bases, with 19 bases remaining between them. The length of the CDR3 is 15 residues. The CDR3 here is CASSRLLPGRHEQFF. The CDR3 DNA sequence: TGTGCCAGCAGCCGACTTTTACCCGGCCGGCATGAGCAGTTCTTC.

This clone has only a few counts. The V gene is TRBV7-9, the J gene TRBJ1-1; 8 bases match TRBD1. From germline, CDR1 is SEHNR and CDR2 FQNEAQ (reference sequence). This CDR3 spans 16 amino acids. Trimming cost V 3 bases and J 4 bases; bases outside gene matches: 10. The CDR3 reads CASSFPPGGPGTEAFF. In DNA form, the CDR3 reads TGTGCCAGCAGCTTTCCGCCAGGGGGCCCTGGCACTGAAGCTTTCTTT.

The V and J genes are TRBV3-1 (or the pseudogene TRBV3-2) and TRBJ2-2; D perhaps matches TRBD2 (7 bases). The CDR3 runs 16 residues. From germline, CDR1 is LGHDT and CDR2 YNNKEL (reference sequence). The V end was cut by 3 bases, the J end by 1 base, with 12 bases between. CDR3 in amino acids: CASSHGGGLNTGELFF. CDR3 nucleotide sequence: TGTGCCAGCAGCCATGGCGGGGGCTTGAACACCGGGGAGCTGTTTTTT.